Listed below are T cell receptor beta chains from one sample, sequenced in a study of regulatory T cells in long-lasting Graves disease. Via MiXCR, TCRdb re-called the multiplex PCR reads, giving one row per CDR3 protein. The sample includes about 400,000 distinct CDR3 sequences, approximately 15% of them seen just once. These data also featured in a second study, about T cells in Graves' hyperthyroidism and ophthalmopathy.

This specimen was peripheral blood mononuclear cells (PBMCs), taken at new diagnosis, from a patient treated with antithyroid drugs. These receptors all stem from a woman aged 40 to 49 with Graves disease. The CDR3 runs from the conserved cysteine through the conserved F or W. The D gene is left open where the match is weak. Some rows have no size entry. The others give once, few or many, or a class for an expanded clone.

length	J	size	D	V	CDR3	DNA
15	TRBJ2-1	many	NA	TRBV11-2	CASSPSRGYYNEQFF	TGTGCCAGCAGCCCATCAAGAGGCTACTACAATGAGCAGTTCTTC
15	TRBJ1-4	many	NA	TRBV5-1	CASSLDGTETEKLFF	TGCGCCAGCAGCTTGGATGGGACTGAGACTGAAAAACTGTTTTTT
16	TRBJ2-5	many	NA	TRBV7-2	CASNLLAVAMGETQYF	TGTGCCAGCAACCTCCTGGCAGTCGCGATGGGAGAGACCCAGTACTTC
16	TRBJ2-1	few	TRBD2	TRBV6-2/TRBV6-3	CASSYSTIAGYNEQFF	TGTGCCAGCAGTTACTCGACCATAGCGGGGTACAATGAGCAGTTCTTC
17	TRBJ2-7	few	TRBD2	TRBV7-3	CASSPDRVVAGAGEQYF	TGTGCCAGCAGCCCCGACAGAGTAGTCGCGGGAGCGGGGGAGCAGTACTTC
15	TRBJ2-7	few	TRBD2	TRBV20-1	CSARDGTSGRTEQYF	TGCAGTGCTAGAGATGGAACTAGCGGGAGGACCGAGCAGTACTTC
16	TRBJ2-7	many	TRBD2	TRBV2	CASSEFRLASGEEQYF	TGTGCCAGCAGTGAATTCCGCTTAGCGAGCGGGGAAGAGCAGTACTTC
14	TRBJ1-1	many	TRBD1	TRBV13	CASSIRDRDTEAFF	TGTGCCAGCAGCATCCGGGACAGGGACACTGAAGCTTTCTTT
16	TRBJ2-5	NA	TRBD1	TRBV27	CASSWTGNVDQETQYF	TGTGCCAGCAGTTGGACAGGGAACGTAGATCAAGAGACCCAGTACTTC
14	TRBJ2-5	many	NA	TRBV28	CASSLRDQAGTQYF	TGTGCCAGCAGTTTGCGGGATCAGGCTGGGACCCAGTACTTC
14	TRBJ1-5	few	NA	TRBV20-1	CSASEGRLNQPQHF	TGCAGTGCTAGCGAGGGCCGCCTAAATCAGCCCCAGCATTTT
19	TRBJ1-2	NA	NA	TRBV30	CAWSVVGAPLITMATPFSF	TGTGCCTGGAGTGTCGTGGGTGCCCCGCTGATAACTATGGCTACACCTTTCTCCTTC
16	TRBJ2-6	NA	NA	TRBV20-1	CSAVQETVSGANVLTF	TGCAGTGCTGTACAGGAGACCGTCTCTGGGGCCAACGTCCTGACTTTC
15	TRBJ2-7	many	TRBD2	TRBV3-1	CASSQAASGSPEQYF	TGTGCCAGCAGCCAAGCGGCTAGCGGGAGCCCCGAGCAGTACTTC
10	TRBJ1-1	few	NA	TRBV27	CASGWTEAFF	TGTGCCAGTGGGTGGACTGAAGCTTTCTTT
13	TRBJ1-4	many	TRBD1	TRBV3-1	CASSQEGDRGLSF	TGTGCCAGCAGCCAAGAAGGGGACAGGGGACTTTCTTTT
11	TRBJ1-2	few	NA	TRBV20-1	CSASVLDGYTF	TGCAGTGCTAGCGTTCTCGATGGCTACACCTTC
15	TRBJ1-1	many	NA	TRBV12-3/TRBV12-4	CASTPEDSLNTEAFF	TGTGCCAGCACCCCCGAAGACAGCTTGAACACTGAAGCTTTCTTT
13	TRBJ1-6	many	NA	TRBV6-1	CASTFPDLSPLHF	TGTGCCAGCACCTTCCCGGATCTTTCACCCCTCCACTTT
17	TRBJ1-2	NA	TRBD1	TRBV11-2	CASSLEGYRGPVVGYTF	TGTGCCAGCAGCTTAGAAGGTTACAGGGGGCCGGTGGTTGGCTACACCTTC
22	TRBJ2-3	many	TRBD2	TRBV12-3/TRBV12-4	CASSFRSAHGLAGGPLPDTQYF	TGTGCCAGCAGTTTTCGGTCAGCCCACGGACTAGCGGGAGGGCCCCTACCAGATACGCAGTATTTT
17	TRBJ2-5	many	NA	TRBV18	CASSPSVYDRWQETQYF	TGTGCCAGCTCACCAAGTGTGTATGACAGGTGGCAAGAGACCCAGTACTTC
16	TRBJ2-2	many	NA	TRBV19	CASSPLLVSNTGELFF	TGTGCCAGTAGTCCCCTACTAGTGTCCAACACCGGGGAGCTGTTTTTT
11	TRBJ2-7	many	NA	TRBV12-3/TRBV12-4	CASSRGHEQYF	TGTGCCAGCAGTCGGGGCCACGAGCAGTACTTC